These 6 T cell receptor beta chains were all obtained from the same sample, sequenced in a study of blood T cell repertoires in COVID-19. Assay used: immunoSEQ multiplex PCR; TCRdb lists only in-frame clones, some missing. The data show over 150,000 clones, with about 83% seen just once and over 10% held by the top ten. Sequenced material: peripheral blood. The source of these receptors is a woman in her fifties or sixties with COVID-19, enrolled during active disease.

A few counts support this clone. The CDR3 protein is CASSVGRGYTF. CDR3 nucleotide sequence: TGTGCCAGCAGTGTGGGGAGAGGCTACACCTTC. V usage is TRBV2 and J usage is TRBJ1-2; D remains ambiguous. The CDR3 totals 11 residues. Between the trimmed V and J ends, which lost 4 bases and 8 bases, there was a span of 8 bases. The germline V gene encodes CDR1 SNHLY and CDR2 FYNNEI.

This clone showed up just once. This sequence joins TRBV3-1 (or the pseudogene TRBV3-2) and TRBJ2-3; D is perhaps TRBD2 (6 bases). V gave up 4 bases and J gave up 2 bases, with 16 bases separating them. The CDR3 covers 16 residues. Germline assignment: CDR1 LGHDT and CDR2 YNNKEL (reference sequence). The CDR3 region has the DNA TGTGCCAGCAGCCCCCGGGGAGGACTTCTCACAGATACGCAGTATTTT. Translating gives CASSPRGGLLTDTQYF.

V and J are TRBV6-5 and TRBJ2-7, with TRBD1 matching over 10 bases. The CDR3 covers 14 residues. Germline CDR1 reads MNHEY; CDR2 reads SVGAGI. J was trimmed by 6 bases and V by 6 bases; bases with no gene match: 8. CDR3 DNA: TGTGCCAGCAGCTTAGACAGGGGGCTGTCCGAGCAGTACTTC. Amino acids: CASSLDRGLSEQYF.

This chain joins TRBV24-1 and TRBJ2-1, with D perhaps TRBD1 (6 bases). Per germline, CDR1 KGHDR and CDR2 SFDVKD. Trimming cost V 4 bases and J 4 bases, with 13 bases left between them. The CDR3 extends over 15 amino acids. CDR3 sequence: CATSDPTGEYNEQFF. DNA for the CDR3: TGTGCCACCAGTGACCCGACAGGAGAGTACAATGAGCAGTTCTTC.

The chain carries TRBV5-4 and TRBJ2-1, with a weak D call TRBD2 (7 bases). The length of the CDR3 is 17 residues. Germline loops: CDR1 SGHNT, CDR2 YYREEE (reference sequence). The V end was cut by 0 bases, the J end by 3 bases, with 16 bases between. Here the CDR3 reads CASSLGGGRAVYNEQFF. The CDR3 bases are TGTGCCAGCAGCTTGGGCGGGGGCAGAGCGGTCTACAATGAGCAGTTCTTC.

The chain uses TRBV5-4 and TRBJ1-1; maybe TRBD1 (6 bases). Germline CDR1 is SGHNT and CDR2 is YYREEE (reference sequence). The CDR3 has 15 residues. Trimming removed 4 bases at V and 1 base at J, with 14 bases between. CDR3 nucleotide sequence: TGTGCCAGCAGCCAAGTAAGGGGGGGGAACACTGAAGCTTTCTTT. Its protein is CASSQVRGGNTEAFF. Based on the CDR3 plus reference TRBV5-4 and TRBJ1-1, the full variable domain is ETGVTQSPTHLIKTRGQQVTLRCSSQSGHNTVSWYQQALGQGPQFIFQYYREEENGRGNFPPRFSGLQFPNYSSELNVNALELDDSALYLCASSQVRGGNTEAFFGQGTRLTVV.